The clone carrying this TCR beta chain occurred many times. What it binds is not known. This sample was taken from a study of T-cell memory formation after mild COVID-19. Study results and limitations: Mostly located in CM and EM were contracting CD4+ clones, with contracting CD8+ clones located in EMRA. Clones contracting over day 15 to 85 were CD4/CD8 balanced, with later expanders leaning CD4+. Pre-infection memory harbored some responding clones, suggesting cross-reactive memory joined.

Researchers used 5'RACE with constant-segment primers to make TCR alpha and TCR beta cDNA libraries that carry sample barcodes and UMIs. TCRdb passed the 5' RACE reads through MiXCR, listing each CDR3 protein once. The top ten clones hold 27% of a sample with more than 80,000 distinct CDR3 sequences, approximately 13% of them seen once. This CDR3 comprises 17 residues. Germline V gene lookup returns CDR1 SGHKS and CDR2 YYEKEE (reference sequence). V was pared by 4 bases and J by 1 base, with 12 bases of the junction left unmatched. The chain couples TRBV5-5 to TRBJ2-3, with 7 bases that match TRBD2. The sample comprised PBMCs or a T cell subset sorted from them (not recorded which). The sequence derives from an adult woman who had mild COVID-19 (a few samples of this study predate the infection). Cell type and time point are not known. CDR3 sequence: CASSPRPGEGRTDTQYF. CDR3 sequence (DNA): TGTGCCAGCAGCCCACGACCGGGGGAGGGCCGCACAGATACGCAGTATTTT. Using reference TRBV5-5 and TRBJ2-3 for the parts outside the CDR3, the full variable domain is DAGVTQSPTHLIKTRGQQVTLRCSPISGHKSVSWYQQVLGQGPQFIFQYYEKEERGRGNFPDRFSARQFPNYSSELNVNALLLGDSALYLCASSPRPGEGRTDTQYFGPGTRLTVL.